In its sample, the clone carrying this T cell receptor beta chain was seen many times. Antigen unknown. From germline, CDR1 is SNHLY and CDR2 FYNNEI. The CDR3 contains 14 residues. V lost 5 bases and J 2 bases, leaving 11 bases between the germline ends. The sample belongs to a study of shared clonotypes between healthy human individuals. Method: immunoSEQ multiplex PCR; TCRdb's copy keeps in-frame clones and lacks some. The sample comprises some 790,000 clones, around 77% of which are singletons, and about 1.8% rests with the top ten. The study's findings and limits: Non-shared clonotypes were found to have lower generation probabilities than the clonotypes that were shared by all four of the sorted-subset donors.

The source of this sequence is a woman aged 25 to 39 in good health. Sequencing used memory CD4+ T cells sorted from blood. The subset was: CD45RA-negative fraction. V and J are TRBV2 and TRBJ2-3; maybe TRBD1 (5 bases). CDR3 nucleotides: TGTGCCAGCAGTTTGGGGCAACCCACAGATACGCAGTATTTT. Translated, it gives CASSLGQPTDTQYF. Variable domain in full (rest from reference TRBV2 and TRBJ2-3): EPEVTQTPSHQVTQMGQEVILRCVPISNHLYFYWYRQILGQKVEFLVSFYNNEISEKSEIFDDQFSVERPDGSNFTLKIRSTKLEDSAMYFCASSLGQPTDTQYFGPGTRLTVL.